Sequencing of this T cell receptor beta chain was carried out in a study of post-analysis software for immune sequencing data. The overall study: The disease courses covered relapsing-remitting, secondary progressive and progressive-relapsing multiple sclerosis.

As regards this clonotype: Antigen unknown.

Notes on the study in general: Controls' normalized Chao1 diversity significantly exceeded that of multiple sclerosis patients. Pronounced co-clustering by F measure was evident among identically batched samples.

Unique molecular identifiers were present in the TCR beta cDNA libraries. The T cell input of about 0.85 to 10 million gave approximately 460,000 cDNA molecules. TCRdb ran MiXCR on the PCR reads and lists one entry per CDR3 protein. The sample records fewer than 850,000 distinct CDR3 sequences, about 45% being singletons. Sample: blood. The clonotype comes from a girl aged 5 to 17 with multiple sclerosis.

The CDR3 loop reads CASSQDHRGDTEAFF. The DNA for the CDR3 is TGCGCCAGCAGCCAAGACCACAGGGGGGACACTGAAGCTTTCTTT. V gene TRBV4-3 combines with J gene TRBJ1-1, with 8 bases that match TRBD1. The CDR3 covers 15 residues. Germline loops: CDR1 LGHNA, CDR2 YSLEER. The junction had 3 bases not matched to a gene; V was cut back by 0 bases and J by 3 bases.